The sequence of this TCR beta chain was determined in a study of shared clonotypes between healthy human individuals. For the study at large: Researchers drew samples from a couple of women and a few men aged 18 to 49. Findings and caveats of the study: The authors expected sequencing depth to affect clonotype sharing among donors.

Splitting of each subset's genomic DNA was done evenly across several immunoSEQ plates. The table came from immunoSEQ multiplex PCR; TCRdb's copy has only in-frame clones and leaves some out. This sample has 550,000 to 600,000 clones, with around 80% found just once. With respect to this clone: The target antigen is unknown.

Germline assignment: CDR1 KGHSH and CDR2 LQKENI. This CDR3 spans 14 amino acids. Trimming removed 4 bases from V and 1 base from J, with 11 bases in between. This receptor was taken from a woman in her forties in good health. Some clones in this sample may be carry-over from other donors' samples. The chain has TRBV18 and TRBJ2-7, with D tentatively TRBD2 (5 bases). The specimen was PBMCs. The CDR3 loop reads CASSLREGSYEQYF. In DNA, the CDR3 is TGTGCCAGCTCACTTCGAGAGGGATCCTACGAGCAGTACTTC.